This T cell receptor beta chain was profiled in a study of identical twins. Study conclusions and caveats: Out-of-frame alpha sequences shared between twins exhibited an excess of low generation probability.

In the case of this clonotype: Its specificity is not known.

cDNA molecules carried unique molecular identifiers, and template switching added a universal primer site. TCRdb re-derived calls from the 5' RACE reads in MiXCR, one entry per CDR3 protein. The sample holds 700,000 to 950,000 distinct CDR3 sequences, 9% to 15% seen once. Per the germline V gene, CDR1 is DFQATT and CDR2 is SNEGSKA (reference sequence). The CDR3 has 11 residues. V was clipped by 3 bases and J by 11 bases, with 12 bases between them. The same sample was also used in a study of yellow fever vaccine responses in identical twins.

The chain combines TRBV20-1 with TRBJ2-3; a weak D match, TRBD1 (5 bases). This TCR was recovered from a woman aged 18-35 years in good health. Sequenced input: PBMCs. CDR3 nucleotide sequence: TGCAGTGCTAGCTTCCAAGGGGTGCAGTATTTT. It codes for CSASFQGVQYF.